A single sample gave rise to the 6 T cell receptor beta chains below, sequenced in a study of PD-1 blockade in classical Hodgkin lymphoma (dated by TCRdb to the early 2020s). What this sample's time point label stands for: cycle 2 day 1 (C2D1) of nivolumab. All trial patients had relapsed after autologous stem cell transplantation, with cohorts A, B and C differing in prior brentuximab vedotin exposure. The protocol used for the library was the immunoSEQ multiplex PCR assay. Imported from immuneACCESS, the table was reduced by TCRdb to in-frame sequences with V and J called. These copies leave out some clones; in studies compared against another copy, an unresolved V gene accounts for under half, and the cause of the remainder is not known. Within this sample are about 86,000 clones, with approximately 92% of them counted one time only. In total, the top ten clones hold roughly 10% of the sample.

The source was peripheral blood mononuclear cells (PBMCs), collected before the second cycle of nivolumab. The receptors stem from a human donor with classical Hodgkin lymphoma.

This chain joins TRBV10-3 and TRBJ1-2, with TRBD1 matching 8 bases. Germline trimming cut 4 bases from V and 8 bases from J; bases unmatched to any gene: 9. CDR1 and CDR2 (germline): ENHRY, SYGVKD. This CDR3 contains 14 residues. For the CDR3, the DNA is TGTGCCATCAGTGGTCCACAGGGGGTGGAGGGCTACACCTTC. The encoded protein is CAISGPQGVEGYTF.

The chain combines TRBV19 with TRBJ2-7; D might be TRBD2 (7 bases). V dropped 0 bases and J dropped 7 bases, with 16 bases sitting between them. The germline gives CDR1 LNHDA, CDR2 SQIVND (reference sequence). The CDR3 covers 15 residues. This CDR3 reads CASSIEMRGPGEQYF. CDR3 sequence (DNA): TGTGCCAGTAGTATAGAAATGCGGGGGCCAGGGGAGCAGTACTTC. Complete variable domain (other parts from reference TRBV19 and TRBJ2-7): DGGITQSPKYLFRKEGQNVTLSCEQNLNHDAMYWYRQDPGQGLRLIYYSQIVNDFQKGDIAEGYSVSREKKESFPLTVTSAQKNPTAFYLCASSIEMRGPGEQYFGPGTRLTVT.

CDR3 in DNA: TGTGCCAGCAGCTTGTCCGGTATTAATGAAAAACTGTTTTTT. As protein: CASSLSGINEKLFF. The rearrangement joins TRBV5-6 to TRBJ1-4; D ambiguous. V lost 1 base to trimming and J lost 4 bases, with 8 bases between them. This CDR3 has 14 residues. The germline gives CDR1 SGHDT, CDR2 YYEEEE.

This sequence joins TRBV6-4 and TRBJ1-5; 9 bases are shared with TRBD1. CDR3 length equals 14 residues. The trim removed 4 bases at V and 3 bases at J, leaving 1 base unmatched. The V gene's germline CDR1 is MRHNA and CDR2 SNTAGT. CDR3 nucleotide sequence: TGTGCCAGCAGTGGGGACAGGGACAATCAGCCCCAGCATTTT. Translating gives CASSGDRDNQPQHF.

The chain recombines TRBV2 with TRBJ2-5, with 10 bases fitting TRBD2. The CDR3 is 16 amino acids. V lost 6 bases to trimming and J lost 5 bases; unmatched junction nucleotides: 12. The germline CDR1 and CDR2 sequences are SNHLY and FYNNEI. DNA of the CDR3: TGTGCCAGCAGCCCCCTAGCGGGAGTCGGAGGGGAGACCCAGTACTTC. Translated, it gives CASSPLAGVGGETQYF.

The V gene is TRBV18, the J gene TRBJ2-3, with TRBD2 matching 10 bases. CDR1 and CDR2 (germline): KGHSH, LQKENI. The CDR3 sequence is 18 residues long. V lost 2 bases and J lost 5; bases outside the gene matches: 13. CDR3 sequence (DNA): TGTGCCAGCTCACCATTTATGAGAAGCGGGGGGGCTGGAGATACGCAGTATTTT. This codes for CASSPFMRSGGAGDTQYF.